The 4 T cell receptor beta chains listed next were all sequenced from one sample in a study of blood T cell repertoires in COVID-19. Profiling relied on immunoSEQ multiplex PCR, and the TCRdb table lists in-frame clones only, not all of them. The sample lists approximately 200,000 clones, about 84% occurring once. The sample consisted of PBMCs or T cells enriched from blood (not recorded which). These receptors all stem from a woman in her forties with acute COVID-19.

The rearrangement links TRBV6-5 to TRBJ1-5, with D tentatively TRBD1 (6 bases). In germline, CDR1 is MNHEY, CDR2 SVGAGI. CDR3 length: 15 residues. The V end lost 5 bases, the J end lost 2 bases, and 13 bases lay between the germline ends. In DNA form, the CDR3 reads TGTGCCAGCAGTACCTCTACAGGGCGCAATCAGCCCCAGCATTTT. Translating it yields CASSTSTGRNQPQHF.

The genes are TRBV9 and TRBJ2-5; 13 bases are a match to TRBD2. The CDR3 is made up of 18 amino acids. Germline V gene lookup returns CDR1 SGDLS and CDR2 YYNGEE. Losses at the gene ends were 1 base for V and 4 bases for J; bases not matched to a gene: 10. The DNA for the CDR3 is TGTGCCAGCAGCGTAAGGGACCGACTAGCGGGGGGTGGAGAGACCCAGTACTTC. As protein: CASSVRDRLAGGGETQYF.

V and J are TRBV4-1 and TRBJ2-3; tentative D call: TRBD2 (5 bases). Deletions cut 0 bases from V and 7 bases from J, with 11 bases between. The CDR3 covers 14 residues. Germline CDR1 is MGHRA and CDR2 is YSYEKL. The CDR3: CASSQDSNGNTQYF. Written as DNA, the CDR3 is TGCGCCAGCAGCCAAGATAGCAACGGGAATACGCAGTATTTT.

The gene calls are TRBV19 and TRBJ1-2, with D unresolved. Looked up from germline, CDR1 is LNHDA and CDR2 is SQIVND (reference sequence). The V end lost 4 bases, the J end lost 2 bases, and 11 bases lay between the germline ends. There are 14 residues in the CDR3. CDR3: CASSSFRANYGYTF. The CDR3, as DNA: TGTGCCAGTAGTAGCTTCAGAGCGAACTATGGCTACACCTTC.